This record covers a single T cell receptor beta chain. This receptor's antigen is unknown. There are no base qualities to consult, and no much larger clone falls within one base. Donors were healthy HIV-negative adults with no recently reported acute infections or vaccinations. Every donor was a Caucasian adult living in Nashville, Tennessee, USA. CD4+ T cells were enriched by magnetic negative selection, after which naive cells were positively selected on CD45RA and the negative fraction was taken as the memory subset. After blood collection by leukapheresis, PBMCs were isolated using Ficoll-Histopaque density gradient centrifugation and then cryopreserved in the vapor phase of liquid nitrogen. Analytical flow cytometry was used to check the purity and quantity of each magnetically sorted T cell population. Each sorted fraction had its genomic DNA isolated and then quantified by UV absorbance on a Nanodrop 2000c.

These data are taken from a study of shared clonotypes between healthy human individuals (dated by TCRdb to about 2020). With respect to the entire study: Three men and a couple of women, aged 18 to 49 years, made up the cohort. Leukapheresis yielded between about 0.85 and 10 billion PBMCs per donor. Blood TCR repertoires of several healthy adults were deeply sequenced to estimate repertoire size and the extent of clonotype sharing between individuals. To increase sequencing depth and limit assay-specific biases, different laboratories used diverse techniques to prepare libraries and sequence TCR repertoires. For each donor, CD4 naive and CD4 memory were each run on three plates, CD8 naive on two plates, and CD8 memory on one plate.

TCR CDR3 regions were amplified from genomic DNA by multiplex PCR using the deep immunoSEQ assay. For each cell subset, the extracted genomic DNA was distributed evenly across all wells of several immunoSEQ 96-well plates, and each plate served as one replicate. For sorted subsets, 200 ng of genomic DNA, equivalent to 25,000 to 35,000 T cell genomes, went into each replicate PCR. Purified libraries were measured with a Qubit 3.0 fluorometer, size-checked on a Bioanalyzer 2100, and measured again with the KAPA Library Quantification kit. Every immunoSEQ 96-well plate was sequenced on a separate single-read 150-cycle Illumina NextSeq 550 flow cell. The original methods were these. Because only junctional sequences without quality scores were contained in the immunoSEQ output, filtering matching that applied to full-length reads could not be performed. To assign V/J genes and CDR3, sequences were annotated using PyIR, a Python wrapper for IgBLAST v1.9, with IMGT germline references. Reads were removed for weak V/J assignments (E-value above 1e-6), missing CDR3, stop codons, out-of-frame junctions, or ambiguous translated residues. V3J clonotypes were defined as sequences sharing an identical inferred V gene, J gene, and CDR3 amino acid sequence. Percentage overlap between repertoires was calculated by dividing the number of shared unique clonotypes by the size of the smaller repertoire. RTK rarefaction, the Chao1 estimator, and Recon v2.1 estimates of unobserved clonotypes were used to assess repertoire richness. For all TCRbeta clonotypes obtained by the gDNA method from a few donors, generation probabilities were computed with OLGA. The source is immuneACCESS, and TCRdb retained only in-frame sequences with V and J called. Part of the clones is not carried over; for the studies checked, unresolved V genes explain less than half of this, and the remainder is unexplained. V, J and clone size derive from that table, while D and trimming were established from the DNA sequence. Here the sample has roughly 1 million clones; roughly 75% occur a single time. Jointly, the top ten make up approximately 1.5% of the sample.

Beyond this particular receptor, the publication reports: The small number of donors limited the genetic and exposure-history diversity represented. Naive subsets generally had larger estimated clonotype richness than memory subsets did. Rarefaction of sorted-subset datasets indicated incomplete sequencing despite the large sequencing depth. When several donors were compared, the shared fraction of clonotypes was around 5% for naive CD4, approximately 3.5% for naive CD8, about 2.4% for memory CD4, and 0.35% to 0.4% for memory CD8. Pairwise subsampling led to the expectation that sequencing depth would affect the degree of clonotype sharing among donors. Sampling was restricted to blood, and TCR repertoires in tissues likely differ from the TCR repertoires found in blood. Clonotypes shared by all four sorted-subset donors showed higher generation probabilities than non-shared clonotypes.

V is cut by 1 base and J by 1 base, and the space between the germline ends is 10 bases. Taken from the germline V gene, the CDR1 and CDR2 loops are LGHNA and YNFKEQ. From the cysteine up to the phenylalanine, the CDR3 has a length of 15 residues. The retained sequence is limited to the CDR3, 45 bases, with the frame set at the first base. The rearrangement combines TRBV4-2 with TRBJ2-5; the D segment could be TRBD2, given 6 matching bases. The sample taken for sequencing was memory CD4+ T cells sorted from blood. According to the study, the label for this sample's cell subset or site signals: CD45RA-negative fraction. This clonotype was sampled from a young man in good health. The CDR3 has the sequence CASSQGLGGQETQYF. The DNA sequence is TGTGCCAGCAGCCAAGGGTTGGGGGGCCAAGAGACCCAGTACTTC.